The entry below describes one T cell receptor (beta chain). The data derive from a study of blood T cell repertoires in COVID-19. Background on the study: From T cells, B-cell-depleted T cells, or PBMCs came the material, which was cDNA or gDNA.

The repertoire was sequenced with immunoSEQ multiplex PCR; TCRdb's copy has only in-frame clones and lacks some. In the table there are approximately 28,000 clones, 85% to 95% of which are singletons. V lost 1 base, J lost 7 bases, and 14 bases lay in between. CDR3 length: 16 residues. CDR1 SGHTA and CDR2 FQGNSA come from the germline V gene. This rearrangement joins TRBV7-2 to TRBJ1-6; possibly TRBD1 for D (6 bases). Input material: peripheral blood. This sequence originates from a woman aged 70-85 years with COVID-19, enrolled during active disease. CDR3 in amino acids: CASSLVAGGPNSPLHF. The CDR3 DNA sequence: TGTGCCAGCAGCTTAGTCGCGGGGGGCCCCAATTCACCCCTCCACTTT.